The clone carrying this TCR beta chain was observed a few times. The target antigen is unknown. This record comes from a study of T-cell reconstitution after alpha-beta-depleted transplantation in children. General study findings and limits: Diversity and T-cell counts at one year after transplant derived mostly from new T cells. In some patients, recipient T cells and intrathymic progenitors surviving conditioning explained high day-60 diversity.

A library of TCRbeta sequences, prepared with unique molecular identifiers, was generated. TCRdb re-called the PCR reads with MiXCR, one entry per CDR3 protein. The sample contains just over 200,000 distinct CDR3 sequences, roughly 8.3% of which appear only once. The CDR3 is made up of 13 amino acids. Trimming took 4 bases from V and 7 from J, leaving 13 bases between them. V gene TRBV12-3 or TRBV12-4 combines with J gene TRBJ2-5; D gene ambiguous. The material sequenced was PBMCs, mostly from graft donor cells, taken 360 days after TCRalphabeta/CD19-depleted stem cell transplant. The receptor was isolated from a male patient between 2 and 15 years old who had a stem cell transplant for acute myeloid leukemia, so the T cells may come from the graft donor. CDR3 sequence: CASSSLTATTQYF. The CDR3 coding sequence is TGTGCCAGCAGTTCTTTGACGGCCACGACCCAGTACTTC.